This TCR beta chain was recovered during a study of response to subunit inactivated influenza vaccine. The germline V gene has CDR1 MNHEY and CDR2 SVGEGT. V lost 6 bases and J lost 1; bases outside the gene matches: 3. The CDR3 loop spans 15 amino acids. As for this clonotype: The antigen remains unidentified.

One entry per CDR3 protein, called by TCRdb with MiXCR from the RT-PCR reads. The sample lists around 850,000 distinct CDR3 sequences, around 18% occurring once. General study points: The authors proposed limited new T cell recruitment per seasonal influenza vaccination.

Sequenced material: PBMCs from blood, taken roughly 5 days after vaccination. The clonotype comes from a middle-aged man who received an inactivated influenza vaccine. The J gene is TRBJ2-2, the V gene TRBV6-2 or TRBV6-3, with 9 positions matching TRBD2. The CDR3 DNA reads TGTGCCAGCAGGAGACTAGCGGAGAACACCGGGGAGCTGTTTTTT. Its protein is CASRRLAENTGELFF.